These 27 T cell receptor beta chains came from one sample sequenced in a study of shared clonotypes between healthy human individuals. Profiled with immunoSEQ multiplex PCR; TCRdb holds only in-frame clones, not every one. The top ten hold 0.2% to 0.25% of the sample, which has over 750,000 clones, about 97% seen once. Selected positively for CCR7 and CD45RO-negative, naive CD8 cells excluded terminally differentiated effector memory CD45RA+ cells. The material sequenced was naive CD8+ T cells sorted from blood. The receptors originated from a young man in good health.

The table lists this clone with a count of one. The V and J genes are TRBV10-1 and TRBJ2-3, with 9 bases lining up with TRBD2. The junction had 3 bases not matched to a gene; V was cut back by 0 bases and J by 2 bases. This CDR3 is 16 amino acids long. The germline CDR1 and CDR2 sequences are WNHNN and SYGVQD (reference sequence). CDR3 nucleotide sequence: TGCGCCAGCAGTGAGTCTAGCGGGAGAGTCACAGATACGCAGTATTTT. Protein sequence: CASSESSGRVTDTQYF.

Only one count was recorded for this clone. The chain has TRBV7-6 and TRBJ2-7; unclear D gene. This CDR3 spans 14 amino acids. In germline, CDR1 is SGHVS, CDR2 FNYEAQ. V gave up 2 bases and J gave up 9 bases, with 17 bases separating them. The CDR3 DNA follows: TGTGCCAGCAGCTTATTTCCCCGTGCGTATGGGCAGTACTTC. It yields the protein CASSLFPRAYGQYF.

CDR3 nucleotides: TGTGCCAGCAGCCAGGGGGCGGGAGGGCCCAATGAGCAGTTCTTC. Its protein is CASSQGAGGPNEQFF. The genes are TRBV7-3 and TRBJ2-1, with D possibly matching TRBD2 (9 bases). CDR3 size: 15 residues. Trimming shortened V by 5 bases and J by 6 bases, and 17 bases separated the two germline ends. The germline gives CDR1 SGHTA, CDR2 FQGTGA.

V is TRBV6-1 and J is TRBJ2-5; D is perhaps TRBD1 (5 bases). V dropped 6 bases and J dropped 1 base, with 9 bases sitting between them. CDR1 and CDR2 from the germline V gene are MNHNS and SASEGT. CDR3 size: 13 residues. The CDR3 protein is CASSQTVQETQYF. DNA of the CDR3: TGTGCCAGCAGCCAGACAGTCCAAGAGACCCAGTACTTC.

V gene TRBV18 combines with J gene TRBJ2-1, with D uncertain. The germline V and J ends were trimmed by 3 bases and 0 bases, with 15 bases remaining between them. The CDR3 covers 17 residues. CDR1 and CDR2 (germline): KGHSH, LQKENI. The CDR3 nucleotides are TGTGCCAGCTCACCTATTGTCGCGGCGAGCTCCTACAATGAGCAGTTCTTC. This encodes CASSPIVAASSYNEQFF.

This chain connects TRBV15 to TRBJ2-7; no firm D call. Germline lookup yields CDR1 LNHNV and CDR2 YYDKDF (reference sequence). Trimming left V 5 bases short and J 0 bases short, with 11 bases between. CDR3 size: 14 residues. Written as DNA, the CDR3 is TGTGCCACCAGCGGGTCCGTAGCCTCCTACGAGCAGTACTTC. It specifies CATSGSVASYEQYF.

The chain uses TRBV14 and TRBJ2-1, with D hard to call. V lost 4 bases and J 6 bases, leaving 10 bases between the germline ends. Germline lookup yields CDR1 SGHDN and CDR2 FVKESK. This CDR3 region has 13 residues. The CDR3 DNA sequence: TGTGCCAGCAGCCTATTTCTCAGCAATGAGCAGTTCTTC. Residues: CASSLFLSNEQFF.

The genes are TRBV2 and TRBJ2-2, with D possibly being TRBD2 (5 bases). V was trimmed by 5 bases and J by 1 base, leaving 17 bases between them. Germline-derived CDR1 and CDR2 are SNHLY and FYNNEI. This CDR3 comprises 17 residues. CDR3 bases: TGTGCCAGCAGTACCCCGCTTCTTGGAGGGAACACCGGGGAGCTGTTTTTT. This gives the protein CASSTPLLGGNTGELFF.

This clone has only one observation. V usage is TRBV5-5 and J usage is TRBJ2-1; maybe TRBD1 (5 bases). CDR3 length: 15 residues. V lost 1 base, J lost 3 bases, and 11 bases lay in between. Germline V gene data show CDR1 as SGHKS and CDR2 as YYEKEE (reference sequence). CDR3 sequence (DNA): TGTGCCAGCAGCTTGCTGCCAGGGCACTACAATGAGCAGTTCTTC. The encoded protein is CASSLLPGHYNEQFF.

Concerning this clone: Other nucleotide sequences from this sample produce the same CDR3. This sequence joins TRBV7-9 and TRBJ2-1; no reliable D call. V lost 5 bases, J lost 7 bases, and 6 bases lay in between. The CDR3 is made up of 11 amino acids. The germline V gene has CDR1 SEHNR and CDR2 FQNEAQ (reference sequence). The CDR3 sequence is CASSPSNEQFF. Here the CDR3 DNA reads TGTGCCAGCAGCCCCTCTAATGAGCAGTTCTTC.

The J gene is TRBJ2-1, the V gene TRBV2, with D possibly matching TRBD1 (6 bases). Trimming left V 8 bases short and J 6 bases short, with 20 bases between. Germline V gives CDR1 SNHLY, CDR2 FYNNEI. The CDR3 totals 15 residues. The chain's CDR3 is CASGTAGTLANEQFF. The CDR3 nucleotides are TGTGCCAGCGGGACCGCCGGGACATTGGCCAATGAGCAGTTCTTC. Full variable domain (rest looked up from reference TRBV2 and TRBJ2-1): EPEVTQTPSHQVTQMGQEVILRCVPISNHLYFYWYRQILGQKVEFLVSFYNNEISEKSEIFDDQFSVERPDGSNFTLKIRSTKLEDSAMYFCASGTAGTLANEQFFGPGTRLTVL.

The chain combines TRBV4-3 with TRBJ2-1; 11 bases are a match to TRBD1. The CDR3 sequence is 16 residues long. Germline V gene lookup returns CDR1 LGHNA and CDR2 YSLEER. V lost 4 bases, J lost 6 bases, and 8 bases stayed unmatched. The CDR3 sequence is CASSPFGTGGFNEQFF. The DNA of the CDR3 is TGCGCCAGCAGCCCCTTTGGGACAGGGGGGTTCAATGAGCAGTTCTTC.

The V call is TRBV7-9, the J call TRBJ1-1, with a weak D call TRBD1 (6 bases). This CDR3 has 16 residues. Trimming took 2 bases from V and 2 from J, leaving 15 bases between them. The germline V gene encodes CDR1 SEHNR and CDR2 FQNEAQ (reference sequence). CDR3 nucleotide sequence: TGTGCCAGCAGCTTATCGACAGGCCCAATAAACACTGAAGCTTTCTTT. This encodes CASSLSTGPINTEAFF.

The DNA of the CDR3 is TGTGCCAGTAGTATTCCACTCGACTTAATTGGGAATACTGAAGCTTTCTTT. Amino acids: CASSIPLDLIGNTEAFF. The rearrangement links TRBV19 to TRBJ1-1; D unclear. The V gene lost 3 bases and the J gene lost 5 bases, with 22 bases spanning the gap. The CDR3 totals 17 residues. Germline CDR1 and CDR2: LNHDA and SQIVND (reference sequence).

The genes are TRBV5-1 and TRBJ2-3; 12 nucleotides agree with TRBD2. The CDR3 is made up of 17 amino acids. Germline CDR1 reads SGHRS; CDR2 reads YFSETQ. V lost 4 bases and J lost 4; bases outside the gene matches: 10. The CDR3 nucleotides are TGCGCCAGCAGCCCCCAGACTAGCGGGAGAGTAGCAGATACGCAGTATTTT. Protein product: CASSPQTSGRVADTQYF.

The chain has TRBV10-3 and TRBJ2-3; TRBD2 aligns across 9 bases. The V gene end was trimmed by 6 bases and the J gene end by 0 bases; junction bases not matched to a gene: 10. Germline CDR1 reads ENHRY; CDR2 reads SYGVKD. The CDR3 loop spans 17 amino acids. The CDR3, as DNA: TGTGCCATCAGGACCGGGACTAGCAGGTCTAGCACAGATACGCAGTATTTT. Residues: CAIRTGTSRSSTDTQYF.

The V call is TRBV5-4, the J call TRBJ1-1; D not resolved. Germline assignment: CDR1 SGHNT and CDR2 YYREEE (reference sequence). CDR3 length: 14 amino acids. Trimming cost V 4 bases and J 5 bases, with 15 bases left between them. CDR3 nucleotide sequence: TGTGCCAGCAGCCCCCTCGAGGGCGATACTGAAGCTTTCTTT. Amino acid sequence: CASSPLEGDTEAFF. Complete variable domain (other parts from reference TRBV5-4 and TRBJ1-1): ETGVTQSPTHLIKTRGQQVTLRCSSQSGHNTVSWYQQALGQGPQFIFQYYREEENGRGNFPPRFSGLQFPNYSSELNVNALELDDSALYLCASSPLEGDTEAFFGQGTRLTVV.

CDR3 region: CASSAGPANEQFF. CDR3 nucleotide sequence: TGTGCCAGCAGCGCGGGACCAGCAAATGAGCAGTTCTTC. V gene TRBV9 combines with J gene TRBJ2-1; D tentatively reads TRBD1 or TRBD2 (5 bases each). Looked up from germline, CDR1 is SGDLS and CDR2 is YYNGEE. V lost 3 bases and J 7 bases, leaving 11 bases between the germline ends. The CDR3 length is 13 residues.

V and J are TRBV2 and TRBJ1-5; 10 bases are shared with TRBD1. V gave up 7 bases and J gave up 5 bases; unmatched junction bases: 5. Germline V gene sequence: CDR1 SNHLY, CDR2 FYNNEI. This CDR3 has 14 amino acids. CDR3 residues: CASTETGGYQPQHF. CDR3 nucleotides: TGTGCCAGCACTGAGACAGGGGGCTATCAGCCCCAGCATTTT. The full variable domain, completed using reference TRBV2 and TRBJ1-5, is EPEVTQTPSHQVTQMGQEVILRCVPISNHLYFYWYRQILGQKVEFLVSFYNNEISEKSEIFDDQFSVERPDGSNFTLKIRSTKLEDSAMYFCASTETGGYQPQHFGDGTRLSIL.

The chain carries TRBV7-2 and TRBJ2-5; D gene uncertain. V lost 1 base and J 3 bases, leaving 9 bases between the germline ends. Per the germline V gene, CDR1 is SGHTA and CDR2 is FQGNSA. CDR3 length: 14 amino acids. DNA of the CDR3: TGTGCCAGCAGCTTAGGACCGAAGAAAGAGACCCAGTACTTC. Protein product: CASSLGPKKETQYF.

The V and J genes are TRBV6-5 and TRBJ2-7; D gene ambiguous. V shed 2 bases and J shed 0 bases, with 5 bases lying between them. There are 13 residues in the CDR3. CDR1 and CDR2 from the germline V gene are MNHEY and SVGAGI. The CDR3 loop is CASSYQTSYEQYF. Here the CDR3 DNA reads TGTGCCAGCAGTTACCAAACCTCCTACGAGCAGTACTTC.

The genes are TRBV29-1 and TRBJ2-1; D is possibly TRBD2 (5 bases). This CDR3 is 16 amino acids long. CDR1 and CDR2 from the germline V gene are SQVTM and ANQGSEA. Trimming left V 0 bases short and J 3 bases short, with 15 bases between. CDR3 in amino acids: CSVEESADSFYNEQFF. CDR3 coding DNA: TGCAGCGTTGAAGAATCAGCGGATTCCTTCTACAATGAGCAGTTCTTC.

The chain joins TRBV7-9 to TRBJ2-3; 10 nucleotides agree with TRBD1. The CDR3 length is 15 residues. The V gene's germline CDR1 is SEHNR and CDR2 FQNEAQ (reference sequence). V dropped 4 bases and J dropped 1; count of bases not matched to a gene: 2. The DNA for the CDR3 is TGTGCCAGCAGCTCGGGGACAGGGGGCACAGATACGCAGTATTTT. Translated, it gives CASSSGTGGTDTQYF.

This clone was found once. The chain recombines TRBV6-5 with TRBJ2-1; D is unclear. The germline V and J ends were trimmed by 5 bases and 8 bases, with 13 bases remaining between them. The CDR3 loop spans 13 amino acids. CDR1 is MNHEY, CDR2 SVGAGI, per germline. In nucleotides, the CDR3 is TGTGCCAGCAGTCTGACGGCGATGCATGAGCAGTTCTTC. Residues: CASSLTAMHEQFF.

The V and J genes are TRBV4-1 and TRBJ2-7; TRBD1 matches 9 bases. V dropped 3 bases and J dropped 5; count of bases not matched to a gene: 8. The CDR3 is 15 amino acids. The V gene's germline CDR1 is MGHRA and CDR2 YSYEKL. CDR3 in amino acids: CASSHLGQGTHEQYF. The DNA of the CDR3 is TGCGCCAGCAGCCACCTCGGACAGGGGACTCACGAGCAGTACTTC.

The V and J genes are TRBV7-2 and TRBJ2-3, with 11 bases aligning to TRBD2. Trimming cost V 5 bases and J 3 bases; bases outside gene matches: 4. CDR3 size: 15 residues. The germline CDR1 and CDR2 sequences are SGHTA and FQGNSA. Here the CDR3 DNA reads TGTGCCAGCAGCGTCGGGACTAGCGGAACAGATACGCAGTATTTT. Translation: CASSVGTSGTDTQYF.

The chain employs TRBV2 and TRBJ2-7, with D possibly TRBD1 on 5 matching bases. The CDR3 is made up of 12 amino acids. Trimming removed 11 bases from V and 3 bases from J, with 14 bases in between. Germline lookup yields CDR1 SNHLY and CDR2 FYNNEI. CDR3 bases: TGTGCCTGCTGGACACCTATCTACGAGCAGTACTTC. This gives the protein CACWTPIYEQYF. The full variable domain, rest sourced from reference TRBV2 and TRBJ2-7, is EPEVTQTPSHQVTQMGQEVILRCVPISNHLYFYWYRQILGQKVEFLVSFYNNEISEKSEIFDDQFSVERPDGSNFTLKIRSTKLEDSAMYFCACWTPIYEQYFGPGTRLTVT.